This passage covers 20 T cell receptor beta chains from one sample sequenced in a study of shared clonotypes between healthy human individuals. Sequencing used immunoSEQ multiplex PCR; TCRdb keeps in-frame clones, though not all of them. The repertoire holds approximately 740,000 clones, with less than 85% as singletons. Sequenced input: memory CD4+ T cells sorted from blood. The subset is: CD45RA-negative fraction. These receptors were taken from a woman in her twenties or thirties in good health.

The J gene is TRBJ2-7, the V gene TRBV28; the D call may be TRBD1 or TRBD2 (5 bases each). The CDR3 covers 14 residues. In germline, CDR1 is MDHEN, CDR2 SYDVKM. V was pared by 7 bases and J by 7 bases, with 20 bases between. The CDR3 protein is CASIEGGAEGEQYF. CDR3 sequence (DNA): TGTGCCAGCATCGAGGGTGGGGCAGAGGGTGAGCAGTACTTC. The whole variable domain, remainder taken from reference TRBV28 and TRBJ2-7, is DVKVTQSSRYLVKRTGEKVFLECVQDMDHENMFWYRQDPGLGLRLIYFSYDVKMKEKGDIPEGYSVSREKKERFSLILESASTNQTSMYLCASIEGGAEGEQYFGPGTRLTVT.

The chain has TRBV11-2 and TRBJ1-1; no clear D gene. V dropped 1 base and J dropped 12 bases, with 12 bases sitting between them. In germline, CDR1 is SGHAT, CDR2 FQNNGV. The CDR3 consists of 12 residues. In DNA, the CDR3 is TGTGCCAGCAGCTTAGTTTTTGAGGGTTCTTTCTTT. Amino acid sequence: CASSLVFEGSFF.

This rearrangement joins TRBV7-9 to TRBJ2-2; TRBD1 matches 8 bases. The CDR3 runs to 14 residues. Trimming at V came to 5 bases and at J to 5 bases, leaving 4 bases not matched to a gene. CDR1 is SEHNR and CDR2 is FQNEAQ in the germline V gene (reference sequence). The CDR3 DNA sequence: TGTGCCAGCAGCAGGACAGGGAGAACCGGGGAGCTGTTTTTT. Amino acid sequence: CASSRTGRTGELFF.

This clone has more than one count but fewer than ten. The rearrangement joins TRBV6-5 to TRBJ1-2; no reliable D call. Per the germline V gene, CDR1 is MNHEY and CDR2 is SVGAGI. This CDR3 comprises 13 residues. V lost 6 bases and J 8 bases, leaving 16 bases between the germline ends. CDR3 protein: CASSRASGWGYTF. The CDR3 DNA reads TGTGCCAGCAGCCGGGCCTCGGGTTGGGGCTACACCTTC.

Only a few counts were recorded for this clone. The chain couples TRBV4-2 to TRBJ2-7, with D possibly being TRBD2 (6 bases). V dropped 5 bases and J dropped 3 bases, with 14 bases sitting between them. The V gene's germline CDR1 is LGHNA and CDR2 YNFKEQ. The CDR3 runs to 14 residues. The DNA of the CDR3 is TGTGCCAGCAGCGAACGCGGGAATAACTACGAGCAGTACTTC. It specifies CASSERGNNYEQYF.

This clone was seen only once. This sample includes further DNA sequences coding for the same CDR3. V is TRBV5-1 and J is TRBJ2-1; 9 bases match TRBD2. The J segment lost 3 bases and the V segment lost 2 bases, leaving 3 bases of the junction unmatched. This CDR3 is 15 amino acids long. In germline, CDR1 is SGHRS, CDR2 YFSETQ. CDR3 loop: CASSFSSGSYNEQFF. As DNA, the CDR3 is TGCGCCAGCAGCTTTAGTAGCGGGAGCTACAATGAGCAGTTCTTC.

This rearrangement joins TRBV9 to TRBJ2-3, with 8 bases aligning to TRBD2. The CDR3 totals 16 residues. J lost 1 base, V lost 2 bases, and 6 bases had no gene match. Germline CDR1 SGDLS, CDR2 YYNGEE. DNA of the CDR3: TGTGCCAGCAGCGTGGACCCGGGAGGGGGCACAGATACGCAGTATTTT. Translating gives CASSVDPGGGTDTQYF.

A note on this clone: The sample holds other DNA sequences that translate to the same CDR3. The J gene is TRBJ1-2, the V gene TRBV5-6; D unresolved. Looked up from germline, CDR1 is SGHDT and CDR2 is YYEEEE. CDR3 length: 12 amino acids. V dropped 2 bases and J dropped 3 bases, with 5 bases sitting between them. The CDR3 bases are TGTGCCAGCAGCTTAGCTGACTATGGCTACACCTTC. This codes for CASSLADYGYTF. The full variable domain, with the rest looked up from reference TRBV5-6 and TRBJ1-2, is DAGVTQSPTHLIKTRGQQVTLRCSPKSGHDTVSWYQQALGQGPQFIFQYYEEEERQRGNFPDRFSGHQFPNYSSELNVNALLLGDSALYLCASSLADYGYTFGSGTRLTVV.

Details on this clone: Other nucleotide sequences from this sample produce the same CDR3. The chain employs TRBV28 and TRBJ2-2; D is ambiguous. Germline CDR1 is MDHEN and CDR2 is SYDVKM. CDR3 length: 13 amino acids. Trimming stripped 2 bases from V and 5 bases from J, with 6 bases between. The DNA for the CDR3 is TGTGCCAGCAGTTTAATTGGGACCGGGGAGCTGTTTTTT. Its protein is CASSLIGTGELFF.

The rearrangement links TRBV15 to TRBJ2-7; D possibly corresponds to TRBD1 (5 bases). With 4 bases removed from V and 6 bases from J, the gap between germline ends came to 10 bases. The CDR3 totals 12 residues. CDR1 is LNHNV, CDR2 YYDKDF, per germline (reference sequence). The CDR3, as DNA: TGTGCCACCAGCACCCTAGGGGTCGAGCAGTACTTC. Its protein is CATSTLGVEQYF. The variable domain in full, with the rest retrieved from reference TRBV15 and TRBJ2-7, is DAMVIQNPRYQVTQFGKPVTLSCSQTLNHNVMYWYQQKSSQAPKLLFHYYDKDFNNEADTPDNFQSRRPNTSFCFLDIRSPGLGDTAMYLCATSTLGVEQYFGPGTRLTVT.

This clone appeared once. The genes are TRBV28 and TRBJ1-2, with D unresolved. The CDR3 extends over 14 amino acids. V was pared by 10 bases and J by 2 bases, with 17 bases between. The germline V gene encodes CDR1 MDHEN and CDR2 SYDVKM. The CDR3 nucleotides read TGTGCCACCAAAACCTGGATAGAGAACTATGGCTACACCTTC. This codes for CATKTWIENYGYTF.

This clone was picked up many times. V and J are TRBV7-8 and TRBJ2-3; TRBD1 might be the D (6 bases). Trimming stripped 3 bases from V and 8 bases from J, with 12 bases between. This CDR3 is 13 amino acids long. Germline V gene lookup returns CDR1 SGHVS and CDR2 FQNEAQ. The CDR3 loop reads CASSFTGISTQYF. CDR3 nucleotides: TGTGCCAGCAGCTTTACAGGGATCTCTACGCAGTATTTT.

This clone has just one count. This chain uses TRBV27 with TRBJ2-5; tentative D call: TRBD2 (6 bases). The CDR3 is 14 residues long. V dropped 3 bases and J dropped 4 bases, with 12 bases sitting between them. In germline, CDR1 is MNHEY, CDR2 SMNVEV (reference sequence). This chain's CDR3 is CASSLGREAETQYF. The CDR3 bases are TGTGCCAGCAGTTTGGGCAGGGAGGCAGAGACCCAGTACTTC.

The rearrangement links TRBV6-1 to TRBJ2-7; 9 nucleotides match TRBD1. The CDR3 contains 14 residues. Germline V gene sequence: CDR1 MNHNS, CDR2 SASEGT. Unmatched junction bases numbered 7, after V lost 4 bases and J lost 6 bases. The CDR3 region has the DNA TGTGCCAGCAGTGGAGTACAGGGGGCTTTCGAGCAGTACTTC. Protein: CASSGVQGAFEQYF.

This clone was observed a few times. The DNA of the CDR3 is TGTGCCAGCTGGCGGAACTACAGGAACACTGAAGCTTTCTTT. Residues: CASWRNYRNTEAFF. This chain links TRBV6-5 with TRBJ1-1; D is undetermined. Trimming left V 8 bases short and J 1 base short, with 14 bases between. Germline loops: CDR1 MNHEY, CDR2 SVGAGI. The CDR3 runs 14 residues.

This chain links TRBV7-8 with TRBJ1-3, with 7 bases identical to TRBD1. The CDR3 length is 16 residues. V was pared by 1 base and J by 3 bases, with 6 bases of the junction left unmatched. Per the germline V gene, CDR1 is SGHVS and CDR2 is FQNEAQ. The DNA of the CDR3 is TGTGCCAGCAGCTTAGGAAGGGACAGAAGTGGAAACACCATATATTTT. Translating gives CASSLGRDRSGNTIYF.

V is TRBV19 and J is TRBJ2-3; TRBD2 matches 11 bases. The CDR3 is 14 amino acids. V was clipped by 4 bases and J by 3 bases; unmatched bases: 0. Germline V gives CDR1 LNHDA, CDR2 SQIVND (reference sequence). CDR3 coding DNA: TGTGCCAGTAGTAGACTAGCGGGAACAGATACGCAGTATTTT. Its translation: CASSRLAGTDTQYF.

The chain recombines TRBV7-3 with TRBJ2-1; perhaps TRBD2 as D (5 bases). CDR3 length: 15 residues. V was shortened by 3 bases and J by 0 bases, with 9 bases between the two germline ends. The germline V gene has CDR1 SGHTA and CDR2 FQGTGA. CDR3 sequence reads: CASSFRGSSYNEQFF. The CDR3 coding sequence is TGTGCCAGCAGCTTTCGGGGTAGCTCCTACAATGAGCAGTTCTTC.

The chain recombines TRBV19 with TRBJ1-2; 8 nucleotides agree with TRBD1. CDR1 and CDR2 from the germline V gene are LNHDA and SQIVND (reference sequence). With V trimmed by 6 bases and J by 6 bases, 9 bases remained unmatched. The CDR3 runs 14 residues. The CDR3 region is CASRPDRGVDGYTF. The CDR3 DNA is TGTGCCAGTAGACCCGACAGGGGAGTCGATGGCTACACCTTC.

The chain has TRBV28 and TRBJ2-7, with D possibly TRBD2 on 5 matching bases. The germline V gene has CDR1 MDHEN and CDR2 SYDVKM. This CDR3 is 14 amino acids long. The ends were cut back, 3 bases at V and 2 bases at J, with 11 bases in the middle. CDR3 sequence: CASSFSLAPYEQYF. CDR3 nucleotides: TGTGCCAGCAGTTTTTCGCTAGCACCCTACGAGCAGTACTTC.